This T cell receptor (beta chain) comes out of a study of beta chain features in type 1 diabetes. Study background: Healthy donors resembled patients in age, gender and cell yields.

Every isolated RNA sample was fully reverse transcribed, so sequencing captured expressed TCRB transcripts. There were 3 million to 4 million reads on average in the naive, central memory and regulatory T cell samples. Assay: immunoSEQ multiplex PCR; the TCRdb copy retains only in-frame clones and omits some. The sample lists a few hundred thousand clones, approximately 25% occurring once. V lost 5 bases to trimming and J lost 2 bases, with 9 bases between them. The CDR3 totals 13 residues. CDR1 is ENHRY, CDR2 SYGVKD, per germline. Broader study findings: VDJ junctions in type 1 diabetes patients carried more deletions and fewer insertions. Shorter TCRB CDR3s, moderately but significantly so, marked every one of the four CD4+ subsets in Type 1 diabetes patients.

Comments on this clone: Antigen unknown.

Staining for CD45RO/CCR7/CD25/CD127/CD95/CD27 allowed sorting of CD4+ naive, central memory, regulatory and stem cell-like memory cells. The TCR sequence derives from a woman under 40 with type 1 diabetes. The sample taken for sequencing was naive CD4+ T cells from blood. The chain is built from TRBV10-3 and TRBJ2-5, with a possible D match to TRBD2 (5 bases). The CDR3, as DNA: TGTGCCATCAGTCGGGATTTTCAAGAGACCCAGTACTTC. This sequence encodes CAISRDFQETQYF.